This passage covers 21 T cell receptor beta chains from one sample sequenced in a study of T cell responses to AZD1222 COVID-19 vaccine. Using immunoSEQ multiplex PCR, the repertoire was profiled, and TCRdb retains in-frame clones only, with some absent. The sample lists approximately 190,000 clones, more than 80% occurring once. The sequencing here drew on peripheral blood, taken 28 days after the second dose of the MenACWY control vaccine. The receptors originated from an adult who received the MenACWY meningococcal vaccine as a control.

In its sample, this clone was seen once. The genes are TRBV3-1 (or the pseudogene TRBV3-2) and TRBJ1-5, with D perhaps matching TRBD1 (5 bases). The V end was cut by 1 base, the J end by 7 bases, with 8 bases between. CDR1 is LGHDT, CDR2 YNNKEL, per germline (reference sequence). The CDR3 sequence is 13 residues long. Here the CDR3 DNA reads TGTGCCAGCAGCCAAGGGGGGTCACAGCCCCAGCATTTT. It translates to CASSQGGSQPQHF.

The chain joins TRBV7-2 to TRBJ2-7, with 9 bases identical to TRBD2. V lost 3 bases to trimming and J lost 2 bases; unmatched junction nucleotides: 8. Germline lookup yields CDR1 SGHTA and CDR2 FQGNSA. This CDR3 has 16 amino acids. CDR3 nucleotide sequence: TGTGCCAGCAGCTTTAGGTTGCGGGAGGGCCCCTACGAGCAGTACTTC. Translation: CASSFRLREGPYEQYF. The full variable domain, in which reference TRBV7-2 and TRBJ2-7 provide the parts outside the CDR3, is GAGVSQSPSNKVTEKGKDVELRCDPISGHTALYWYRQSLGQGLEFLIYFQGNSAPDKSGLPSDRFSAERTGGSVSTLTIQRTQQEDSAVYLCASSFRLREGPYEQYFGPGTRLTVT.

This clone has just a few counts. CDR3 region: CASSQDADQPQHF. DNA for the CDR3: TGCGCCAGCAGCCAAGACGCGGATCAGCCCCAGCATTTT. The V call is TRBV4-3, the J call TRBJ1-5; no firm D call. Trimming took 0 bases from V and 5 from J, leaving 5 bases between them. CDR3 length equals 13 residues. Germline V gene lookup returns CDR1 LGHNA and CDR2 YSLEER.

V gene TRBV29-1 combines with J gene TRBJ2-5, with 10 bases fitting TRBD1. The CDR3 has 13 residues. The ends lost 5 bases at V and 5 bases at J; junction bases unmatched: 5. Per germline, CDR1 SQVTM and CDR2 ANQGSEA. For the CDR3, the DNA is TGCAGCGTTTCGACAGGGGGCGAGGAGACCCAGTACTTC. Its translation is CSVSTGGEETQYF.

The chain carries TRBV29-1 and TRBJ1-4; D not certain. The germline V gene encodes CDR1 SQVTM and CDR2 ANQGSEA. With 7 bases removed from V and 8 bases from J, the gap between germline ends came to 14 bases. The CDR3 length is 12 residues. The CDR3 DNA reads as TGCAGCGCAGTGGAGGGTGTGGAAAAACTGTTTTTT. This gives the protein CSAVEGVEKLFF.

The rearrangement joins TRBV6-5 to TRBJ1-4, with D unclear. Germline-derived CDR1 and CDR2 are MNHEY and SVGAGI. V lost 3 bases to trimming and J lost 0 bases, with 8 bases between them. CDR3 size: 15 residues. The CDR3 nucleotides are TGTGCCAGCAGTTATGGTCGGGCAACTAATGAAAAACTGTTTTTT. Its protein is CASSYGRATNEKLFF.

This chain links TRBV19 with TRBJ2-2; D remains ambiguous. V was pared by 3 bases and J by 4 bases, with 9 bases between. From germline, CDR1 is LNHDA and CDR2 SQIVND (reference sequence). The CDR3 contains 14 residues. For the CDR3, the DNA is TGTGCCAGTAGTATCAGAAAGACCACCGGGGAGCTGTTTTTT. The encoded protein is CASSIRKTTGELFF.

The V gene is TRBV6-5, the J gene TRBJ1-1; 7 positions agree with TRBD1. The V and J ends lost 11 bases and 4 bases, in that order; junction bases with no gene match: 10. The CDR3 totals 13 residues. Germline V gene lookup returns CDR1 MNHEY and CDR2 SVGAGI. CDR3 sequence (DNA): TGTGCCCTTCACCGGGACAGAAGCACTGAAGCTTTCTTT. Translation: CALHRDRSTEAFF.

This clone came up once. The V call is TRBV30, the J call TRBJ1-2, with D perhaps matching TRBD1 (5 bases). CDR3 length: 13 amino acids. Trimming removed 0 bases at V and 3 bases at J, with 8 bases between. CDR1 and CDR2 (germline): GTSNPN, SVGIG (reference sequence). The CDR3 DNA follows: TGTGCCTGGAGTGTTTTCAGGGACTATGGCTACACCTTC. Translation: CAWSVFRDYGYTF.

The rearrangement joins TRBV11-3 to TRBJ2-1, with 16 bases identical to TRBD2. CDR1 SGHNT and CDR2 YENEEA come from the germline V gene. The CDR3 covers 18 residues. J gave up 4 bases and V 5 bases, and 8 bases lay outside the gene matches. The CDR3 protein is CASSPQGLAGGPYNEQFF. Written as DNA, the CDR3 is TGTGCCAGCAGCCCCCAGGGACTAGCGGGAGGGCCGTACAATGAGCAGTTCTTC.

In this sample, this clone turned up once. The V and J genes are TRBV14 and TRBJ2-7; D call uncertain. V lost 2 bases to trimming and J lost 9 bases, with 14 bases between them. Germline lookup yields CDR1 SGHDN and CDR2 FVKESK. This CDR3 spans 13 amino acids. The CDR3, as DNA: TGTGCCAGCAGCCAAAATTATAACCCCTGGCAGTACTTC. Amino acids: CASSQNYNPWQYF.

This rearrangement joins TRBV19 to TRBJ2-2; D possibly corresponds to TRBD2 (6 bases). The germline V and J ends were trimmed by 2 bases and 1 base, with 8 bases remaining between them. Germline values: CDR1 LNHDA, CDR2 SQIVND (reference sequence). The CDR3 is made up of 15 amino acids. The CDR3 DNA follows: TGTGCCAGTAGTATATGGGGGGTGAACACCGGGGAGCTGTTTTTT. This sequence encodes CASSIWGVNTGELFF.

V is TRBV7-3 and J is TRBJ1-1; D call uncertain. Trimming removed 0 bases from V and 5 bases from J, with 10 bases in between. There are 14 residues in the CDR3. Germline CDR1 reads SGHTA; CDR2 reads FQGTGA. The CDR3 here is CASSLTVGETEAFF. The CDR3 DNA is TGTGCCAGCAGCTTAACGGTCGGGGAGACTGAAGCTTTCTTT.

This chain connects TRBV19 to TRBJ2-3, with D possibly TRBD1 on 6 matching bases. The CDR3 loop spans 13 amino acids. CDR1 and CDR2 from the germline V gene are LNHDA and SQIVND (reference sequence). Trimming stripped 7 bases from V and 1 base from J, with 9 bases between. Here the CDR3 reads CASTGARTDTQYF. The CDR3 DNA sequence: TGTGCCAGTACAGGGGCTCGCACAGATACGCAGTATTTT.

The chain carries TRBV6-5 and TRBJ1-5, with TRBD1 matching 10 bases. The CDR3 sequence is 14 residues long. Trimming at V came to 6 bases and at J to 5 bases, leaving 4 bases not matched to a gene. CDR1 is MNHEY and CDR2 is SVGAGI in the germline V gene. The CDR3: CASRRTGGDQPQHF. DNA of the CDR3: TGTGCCAGCAGGAGGACAGGGGGGGATCAGCCCCAGCATTTT.

The chain has TRBV9 and TRBJ1-1; 10 bases map to TRBD1. The CDR3 loop spans 14 amino acids. J lost 4 bases, V lost 0 bases, and 0 bases had no gene match. Looked up from germline, CDR1 is SGDLS and CDR2 is YYNGEE. CDR3 residues: CASSVGQGATEAFF. The CDR3 DNA sequence: TGTGCCAGCAGCGTAGGACAGGGGGCCACTGAAGCTTTCTTT.

The chain uses TRBV7-9 and TRBJ2-1; TRBD2 aligns across 11 bases. Germline values: CDR1 SEHNR, CDR2 FQNEAQ (reference sequence). V shed 2 bases and J 7 bases; nucleotides not matched to a gene: 7. CDR3 length: 16 amino acids. The CDR3 DNA follows: TGTGCCAGCAGCTTAAAGTTTTCTAGCGGGAGGAATGAGCAGTTCTTC. Residues: CASSLKFSSGRNEQFF.

The chain uses TRBV11-3 and TRBJ2-3; 7 nucleotides match TRBD1. Germline V gene sequence: CDR1 SGHNT, CDR2 YENEEA. V lost 5 bases, J lost 2 bases, and 7 bases stayed unmatched. The CDR3 is made up of 15 amino acids. This CDR3 is CASSPRQGLTDTQYF. The CDR3 DNA reads as TGTGCCAGCAGCCCTAGACAGGGCCTCACAGATACGCAGTATTTT.

This chain uses TRBV6-4 with TRBJ1-4, with unresolved D. The length of the CDR3 is 14 residues. Germline V gene sequence: CDR1 MRHNA, CDR2 SNTAGT. Trimming took off 6 bases at V and 7 bases at J, with 15 bases between the two ends. CDR3: CASSRVSVGEKLFF. The CDR3 region has the DNA TGTGCCAGCAGCCGTGTATCGGTGGGTGAAAAACTGTTTTTT.

A single count supports this clone. This chain connects TRBV12-3 or TRBV12-4 to TRBJ1-1; 7 nucleotides line up with TRBD1. V shed 5 bases and J 14 bases; nucleotides not matched to a gene: 14. The CDR3 has 13 residues. CDR3 bases: TGTGCCAGCAGTGACGGACAGGCTTCTCTTTTATTCTTT. Its protein product is CASSDGQASLLFF.

The chain links TRBV6-5 to TRBJ1-1; TRBD1 aligns across 7 bases. This CDR3 spans 13 amino acids. CDR1 and CDR2 (germline): MNHEY, SVGAGI. V lost 7 bases to trimming and J lost 2 bases; unmatched junction nucleotides: 4. The CDR3 loop reads CASTGQENTEAFF. CDR3 bases: TGTGCCAGCACCGGACAGGAAAACACTGAAGCTTTCTTT.